A single T cell receptor beta chain is shown here with its context. Its antigen is unidentified. This specimen belongs to a study of CD8 T cells in Susac syndrome. The CDR3 sequence is 17 residues long. Germline lookup yields CDR1 MDHEN and CDR2 SYDVKM. The junction had 12 bases not matched to a gene; V was cut back by 6 bases and J by 7 bases. Study-level points and caveats: An acknowledgment was made by the study that its TCR sequencing and HLA analysis involved relatively few individuals.

Reverse transcription used about 0.45 to 1 ug RNA and random hexamers. Amplification of TCR beta CDR3 used immunoSEQ multiplex PCR across 54 Vbeta and 13 Jbeta. TCRdb independently ran MiXCR on the immunoSEQ multiplex PCR reads; one entry per CDR3 protein. The profile shows 120,000 to 150,000 distinct CDR3 sequences, 94% of them singletons. Sequencing of TCR beta, carried out with a high-throughput approach, was applied to CD8+ and CD4+ T cells from the blood. Controls comprised healthy donors matched for age and sex. The chain combines TRBV28 with TRBJ2-1, with 13 bases fitting TRBD2. The sequencing input was CD8+ T cells from PBMCs. The TCR comes from a human donor in good health. The CDR3 is CASSLNQLAGGINEQFF. The CDR3 DNA is TGTGCCAGCAGCCTAAACCAACTAGCGGGAGGGATAAATGAGCAGTTCTTC. The entire variable domain, with the rest obtained from reference TRBV28 and TRBJ2-1, is as follows: DVKVTQSSRYLVKRTGEKVFLECVQDMDHENMFWYRQDPGLGLRLIYFSYDVKMKEKGDIPEGYSVSREKKERFSLILESASTNQTSMYLCASSLNQLAGGINEQFFGPGTRLTVL.